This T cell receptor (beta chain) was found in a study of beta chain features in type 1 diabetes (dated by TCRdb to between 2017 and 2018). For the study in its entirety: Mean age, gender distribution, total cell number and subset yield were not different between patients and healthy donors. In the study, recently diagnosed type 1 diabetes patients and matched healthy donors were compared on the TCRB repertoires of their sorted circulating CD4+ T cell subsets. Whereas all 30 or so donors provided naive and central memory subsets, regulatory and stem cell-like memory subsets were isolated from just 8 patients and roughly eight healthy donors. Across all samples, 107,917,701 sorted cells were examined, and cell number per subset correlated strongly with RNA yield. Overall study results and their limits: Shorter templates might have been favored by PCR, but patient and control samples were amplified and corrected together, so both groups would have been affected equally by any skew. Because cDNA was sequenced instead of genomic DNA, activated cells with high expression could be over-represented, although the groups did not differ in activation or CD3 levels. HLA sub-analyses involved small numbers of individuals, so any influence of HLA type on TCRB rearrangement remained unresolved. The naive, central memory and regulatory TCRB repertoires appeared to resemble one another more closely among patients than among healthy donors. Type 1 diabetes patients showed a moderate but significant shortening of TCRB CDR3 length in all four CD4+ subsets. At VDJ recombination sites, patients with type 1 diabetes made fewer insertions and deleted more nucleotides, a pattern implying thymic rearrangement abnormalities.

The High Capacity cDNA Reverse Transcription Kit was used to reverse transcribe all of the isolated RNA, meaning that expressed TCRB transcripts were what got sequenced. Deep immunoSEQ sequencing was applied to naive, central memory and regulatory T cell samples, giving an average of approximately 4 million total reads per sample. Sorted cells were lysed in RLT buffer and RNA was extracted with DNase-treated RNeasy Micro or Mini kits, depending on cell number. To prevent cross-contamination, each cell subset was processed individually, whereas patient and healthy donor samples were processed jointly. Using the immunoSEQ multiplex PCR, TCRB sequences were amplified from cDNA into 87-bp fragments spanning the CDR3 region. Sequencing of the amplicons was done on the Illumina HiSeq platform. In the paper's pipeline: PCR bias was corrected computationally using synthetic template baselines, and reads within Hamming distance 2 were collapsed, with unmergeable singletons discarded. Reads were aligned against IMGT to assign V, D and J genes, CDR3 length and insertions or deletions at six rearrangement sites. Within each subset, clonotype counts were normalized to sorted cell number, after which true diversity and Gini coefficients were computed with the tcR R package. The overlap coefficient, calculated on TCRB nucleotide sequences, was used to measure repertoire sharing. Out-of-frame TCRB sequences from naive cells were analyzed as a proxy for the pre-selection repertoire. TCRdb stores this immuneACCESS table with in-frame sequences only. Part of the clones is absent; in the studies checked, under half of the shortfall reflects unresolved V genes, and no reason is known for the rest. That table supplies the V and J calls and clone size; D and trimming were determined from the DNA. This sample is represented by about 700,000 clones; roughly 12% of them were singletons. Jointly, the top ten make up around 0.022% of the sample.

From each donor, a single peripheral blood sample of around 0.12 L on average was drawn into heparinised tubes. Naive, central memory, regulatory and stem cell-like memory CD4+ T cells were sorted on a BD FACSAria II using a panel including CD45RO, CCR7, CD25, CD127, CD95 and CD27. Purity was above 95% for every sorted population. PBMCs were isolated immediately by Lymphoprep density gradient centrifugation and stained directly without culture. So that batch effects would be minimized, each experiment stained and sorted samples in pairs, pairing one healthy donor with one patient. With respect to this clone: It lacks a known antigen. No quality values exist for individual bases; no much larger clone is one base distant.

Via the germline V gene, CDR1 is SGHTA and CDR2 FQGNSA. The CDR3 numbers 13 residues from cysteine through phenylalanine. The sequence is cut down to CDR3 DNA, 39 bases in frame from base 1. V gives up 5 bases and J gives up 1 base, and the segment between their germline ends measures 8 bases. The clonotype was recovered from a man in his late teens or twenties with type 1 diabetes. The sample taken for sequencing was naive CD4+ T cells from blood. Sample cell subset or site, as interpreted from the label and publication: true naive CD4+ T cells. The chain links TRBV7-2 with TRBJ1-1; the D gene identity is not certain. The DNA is TGTGCCAGCAGCCCCCACCAGAACACTGAAGCTTTCTTT. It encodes CASSPHQNTEAFF.